This TCR beta chain was recorded in a study of shared clonotypes between healthy human individuals. The table lists this clone with many counts. Every donor was a Caucasian adult from Nashville, Tennessee. Genomic DNA belonging to each subset was distributed in equal measure over several immunoSEQ plates. Libraries were prepared by immunoSEQ multiplex PCR; TCRdb keeps only in-frame clonotypes and omits some of them. The sample has fewer than 550,000 clones; approximately 79% are singletons. Germline loops: CDR1 SQVTM, CDR2 ANQGSEA. The length of the CDR3 is 13 residues. With 7 bases clipped from V and 5 bases from J, the junction kept 5 bases outside the gene matches.

The origin of this receptor is a woman between 35 and 50 years old in good health. Some clones in this sample may be carry-over from other donors' samples. Sequencing was done on a sample of PBMCs. The chain carries TRBV29-1 and TRBJ1-5; 10 bases map to TRBD1. Written as DNA, the CDR3 is TGCAGCGGGGGACAGGGGAAGGATCAGCCCCAGCATTTT. Translating it yields CSGGQGKDQPQHF.